This T cell receptor (beta chain) derives from a study of T cells in Graves' hyperthyroidism and ophthalmopathy. Study background: Peripheral blood collection took place at initial diagnosis, before any treatment.

Amplification of TCR beta CDR3 regions used RNA as the template. First-round RT-PCR targeting the TCR CDR3 was performed with the HTBI primer set. TCRdb processed the multiplex PCR reads anew with MiXCR; each CDR3 protein has one entry. The sample lists some 340,000 distinct CDR3 sequences, about 13% occurring once. Patients having uncontrolled infection, another autoimmune disease, pregnancy or lactation were not included. Diagnostic assessment was based on clinical symptoms, serum thyroxine and TRAb, thyroid ultrasound and orbital computed tomography. The PBMCs studied were ones that came from 8.5 to 10 ml fresh peripheral blood. V was cut by 1 base and J by 4 bases, with 8 bases left in between. The CDR3 has 14 residues. Germline loops: CDR1 LGHNA, CDR2 YNFKEQ.

The TCR was taken from a woman between 40 and 55 years old with Graves' ophthalmopathy. Sequenced: blood. The rearrangement links TRBV4-2 to TRBJ1-5; no clear D gene. The CDR3, as DNA: TGTGCCAGCAGCCAAGTTGGGCAGAATCAGCCCCAGCATTTT. Its protein product is CASSQVGQNQPQHF.